The present entry profiles one TCR beta chain with its context. Its specificity is not known. These data belong to a study of shared clonotypes between healthy human individuals. Study results and caveats: It was observed that 5% to 6% of naive CD4 clonotypes were shared across several donors.

Original processing notes: Filtering differed since immunoSEQ provided only junctions, with no quality scores. TCRdb keeps only in-frame clones here, not all; method: immunoSEQ multiplex PCR. D and trimming were read from the DNA, whereas the V and J calls and clone size are those reported in that table. This sample has about 2.4 million clones, with around 90% found just once. CDR3 size: 16 residues. V lost 4 bases and J 0 bases, leaving 13 bases between the germline ends. From germline, CDR1 is MNHNS and CDR2 SASEGT. The sequence was obtained from a man younger than 35 in good health. The rearrangement links TRBV6-1 to TRBJ1-5; D is uncertain. Sequenced input: naive CD4+ T cells sorted from blood. Regarding subset: CD45RA+ positively selected. DNA for the CDR3: TGTGCCAGCAGTGTCCACTTTGCGGATAGCAATCAGCCCCAGCATTTT. Translation gives CASSVHFADSNQPQHF.